This record covers a single T cell receptor (beta chain). The target antigen is unknown. Method: immunoSEQ multiplex PCR; TCRdb's copy keeps in-frame clones and lacks some. This sample has a few hundred thousand clones, with around four fifths found just once. The data derive from a study of cytotoxic CD8 clonotypes in ibrutinib-treated CLL. General study points: Clonality increased at ibrutinib response, then returned toward baseline at progression.

Germline V gives CDR1 MNHEY, CDR2 SMNVEV (reference sequence). The V segment lost 2 bases and the J segment 4 bases; nucleotides outside the gene matches: 7. This CDR3 contains 18 residues. PBMCs were cryopreserved, and 1.5 to 2 micrograms of genomic DNA from them went into TCR beta libraries. The TCR was taken from a human donor with chronic lymphocytic leukemia. The sample consisted of PBMCs, taken before ibrutinib treatment. The V gene is TRBV27, the J gene TRBJ2-6, with 11 bases aligning to TRBD2. The chain's CDR3 is CASSLLLAGVEGANVLTF. The CDR3 coding sequence is TGTGCCAGCAGTTTACTACTAGCGGGAGTAGAAGGGGCCAACGTCCTGACTTTC.